A single sample is the source of the 21 T cell receptor beta chains below, sequenced in a study of T cell responses to AZD1222 COVID-19 vaccine. TCRdb keeps only in-frame clones here, not all; method: immunoSEQ multiplex PCR. The table lists about 110,000 clones, about 90% of them singletons. Here the sequenced sample was peripheral blood, taken 28 days after the second AZD1222 dose. The receptors originated from an adult who received the AZD1222 COVID-19 vaccine.

The chain couples TRBV4-1 to TRBJ2-3; D remains unclear. This CDR3 contains 14 residues. Trimming left V 0 bases short and J 8 bases short, with 12 bases between. From germline, CDR1 is MGHRA and CDR2 YSYEKL. The CDR3: CASSQDLARSTQYF. The CDR3 DNA follows: TGCGCCAGCAGCCAAGATCTGGCGAGGAGTACGCAGTATTTT.

This chain connects TRBV20-1 to TRBJ2-5; a possible D gene is TRBD1 (5 bases). V lost 3 bases, J lost 0 bases, and 11 bases lay in between. Germline V gene sequence: CDR1 DFQATT, CDR2 SNEGSKA (reference sequence). The CDR3 consists of 14 residues. CDR3 sequence reads: CSASRTPYQETQYF. As DNA, the CDR3 is TGCAGTGCTAGTAGGACACCGTACCAAGAGACCCAGTACTTC.

V and J are TRBV18 and TRBJ2-1; either TRBD1 or TRBD2 may supply D (6 bases each). In germline, CDR1 is KGHSH, CDR2 LQKENI. The CDR3 loop spans 17 amino acids. Trimming cost V 2 bases and J 7 bases, with 21 bases left between them. CDR3 region: CASSPFVSGAGLNEQFF. The CDR3 DNA follows: TGTGCCAGCTCACCATTTGTGTCGGGGGCGGGGTTGAATGAGCAGTTCTTC.

The gene calls are TRBV5-1 and TRBJ1-5, with TRBD1 matching over 8 bases. This CDR3 has 16 amino acids. Germline-derived CDR1 and CDR2 are SGHRS and YFSETQ. J gave up 3 bases and V 0 bases, and 5 bases lay outside the gene matches. The chain's CDR3 is CASSLEGQGPNQPQHF. In DNA, the CDR3 is TGCGCCAGCAGCTTGGAAGGACAGGGACCCAATCAGCCCCAGCATTTT.

The chain couples TRBV9 to TRBJ2-3; TRBD2 aligns across 14 bases. The CDR3 covers 15 residues. J gave up 5 bases and V 3 bases, and 2 bases lay outside the gene matches. Germline V gene lookup returns CDR1 SGDLS and CDR2 YYNGEE. CDR3 amino acids: CASSATSGRGDTQYF. In DNA, the CDR3 is TGTGCCAGCAGCGCGACTAGCGGGAGGGGAGATACGCAGTATTTT. The full variable domain, its missing parts supplied by reference TRBV9 and TRBJ2-3, is DSGVTQTPKHLITATGQRVTLRCSPRSGDLSVYWYQQSLDQGLQFLIQYYNGEERAKGNILERFSAQQFPDLHSELNLSSLELGDSALYFCASSATSGRGDTQYFGPGTRLTVL.

The rearrangement links TRBV10-3 to TRBJ1-1, with 7 bases aligning to TRBD1. Germline-derived CDR1 and CDR2 are ENHRY and SYGVKD. Trimming at V came to 2 bases and at J to 4 bases, leaving 4 bases not matched to a gene. The CDR3 is 14 amino acids. The CDR3 DNA reads TGTGCCATCAGTGAGCGCCCAGGGGGCACTGAAGCTTTCTTT. It encodes CAISERPGGTEAFF.

V and J are TRBV9 and TRBJ2-7; D not resolved. The CDR3 totals 13 residues. Germline lookup yields CDR1 SGDLS and CDR2 YYNGEE. Trimming took 3 bases from V and 2 from J, leaving 9 bases between them. The CDR3 spells CASSADLPYEQYF. CDR3 DNA: TGTGCCAGCAGCGCGGACCTCCCCTACGAGCAGTACTTC.

This chain links TRBV4-1 with TRBJ2-3; 9 bases agree with TRBD1. V lost 3 bases to trimming and J lost 6 bases; unmatched junction nucleotides: 13. Looked up from germline, CDR1 is MGHRA and CDR2 is YSYEKL. This CDR3 is 17 amino acids long. The CDR3 coding sequence is TGCGCCAGCAGCCACCCCGGGACAGGGAAGTCTGGGGATACGCAGTATTTT. Encoded protein: CASSHPGTGKSGDTQYF.

The rearrangement links TRBV6-5 to TRBJ1-5, with no clear D. Germline CDR1 MNHEY, CDR2 SVGAGI. V gave up 6 bases and J gave up 6 bases, with 9 bases separating them. The CDR3 totals 12 residues. The CDR3, as DNA: TGTGCCAGCAGATCAGGAGGTCAGCCCCAGCATTTT. Translation: CASRSGGQPQHF.

The rearrangement joins TRBV3-1 (or the pseudogene TRBV3-2) to TRBJ1-1, with TRBD1 as a possible D gene (6 bases). V was clipped by 4 bases and J by 1 base, with 7 bases between them. The germline V gene has CDR1 LGHDT and CDR2 YNNKEL (reference sequence). The CDR3 runs to 13 residues. The CDR3 here is CASSPRGNTEAFF. The CDR3 DNA follows: TGTGCCAGCAGCCCCAGGGGGAACACTGAAGCTTTCTTT.

V gene TRBV11-2 combines with J gene TRBJ1-3; maybe TRBD1 (5 bases). The CDR3 runs 16 residues. With 2 bases removed from V and 4 bases from J, the gap between germline ends came to 15 bases. Germline CDR1 SGHAT, CDR2 FQNNGV. The CDR3 protein is CASSLSRRQLGNTIYF. Here the CDR3 DNA reads TGTGCCAGCAGCTTAAGTCGGCGACAGCTCGGAAACACCATATATTTT.

This clone was picked up one time. The chain is built from TRBV24-1 and TRBJ2-1; TRBD2 might be the D (5 bases). CDR3 size: 16 residues. Germline V gene data show CDR1 as KGHDR and CDR2 as SFDVKD. V was cut by 3 bases and J by 0 bases, with 11 bases left in between. Here the CDR3 reads CATSDGSLSSYNEQFF. CDR3 coding DNA: TGTGCCACCAGTGATGGGAGCCTGAGCTCCTACAATGAGCAGTTCTTC.

V is TRBV9 and J is TRBJ1-6, with 7 positions matching TRBD1. The CDR3 spans 14 residues. The germline V gene has CDR1 SGDLS and CDR2 YYNGEE. The trim removed 0 bases at V and 10 bases at J, leaving 4 bases unmatched. The CDR3 here is CASSVDRGGSPLHF. The CDR3 coding sequence is TGTGCCAGCAGCGTAGACAGGGGAGGGTCACCCCTCCACTTT. Supplemented by reference TRBV9 and TRBJ1-6, the full variable domain reads DSGVTQTPKHLITATGQRVTLRCSPRSGDLSVYWYQQSLDQGLQFLIQYYNGEERAKGNILERFSAQQFPDLHSELNLSSLELGDSALYFCASSVDRGGSPLHFGNGTRLTVT.

V and J are TRBV6-5 and TRBJ1-1, with unresolved D. V was cut by 6 bases and J by 0 bases, with 14 bases left in between. This CDR3 is built from 15 residues. Germline-derived CDR1 and CDR2 are MNHEY and SVGAGI. The CDR3: CASSRMTSLNTEAFF. The CDR3 DNA is TGTGCCAGCAGCCGTATGACGAGCTTGAACACTGAAGCTTTCTTT.

The V call is TRBV7-9, the J call TRBJ2-1, with TRBD1 matching 7 bases. Unmatched junction bases numbered 1, after V lost 2 bases and J lost 6 bases. This CDR3 spans 13 amino acids. CDR1 and CDR2 (germline): SEHNR, FQNEAQ (reference sequence). CDR3 sequence reads: CASSLSGGNEQFF. CDR3 DNA: TGTGCCAGCAGCTTATCAGGGGGCAATGAGCAGTTCTTC. Together with reference TRBV7-9 and TRBJ2-1, the CDR3 gives the full variable domain: DTGVSQNPRHKITKRGQNVTFRCDPISEHNRLYWYRQTLGQGPEFLTYFQNEAQLEKSRLLSDRFSAERPKGSFSTLEIQRTEQGDSAMYLCASSLSGGNEQFFGPGTRLTVL.

The gene calls are TRBV5-5 and TRBJ2-3, with a possible D match to TRBD1 (5 bases). Looked up from germline, CDR1 is SGHKS and CDR2 is YYEKEE (reference sequence). The CDR3 totals 16 residues. Trimming took 3 bases from V and 1 from J, leaving 15 bases between them. CDR3 residues: CASSWGWAGGTDTQYF. CDR3 bases: TGTGCCAGCAGCTGGGGCTGGGCCGGTGGCACAGATACGCAGTATTTT.

This chain uses TRBV2 with TRBJ1-5; D ambiguous. CDR1 SNHLY and CDR2 FYNNEI come from the germline V gene. The CDR3 has 14 residues. V was clipped by 3 bases and J by 2 bases, with 8 bases between them. CDR3 region: CASSDSLGNQPQHF. In nucleotides, the CDR3 is TGTGCCAGCAGTGACAGCCTTGGCAATCAGCCCCAGCATTTT.

V gene TRBV5-1 combines with J gene TRBJ2-1, with D tentatively TRBD2 (6 bases). V was cut by 7 bases and J by 3 bases, with 14 bases left in between. Germline V lookup: CDR1 SGHRS, CDR2 YFSETQ. The CDR3 extends over 14 amino acids. This CDR3 is CASGAGSGYNEQFF. The DNA for the CDR3 is TGCGCCAGCGGTGCGGGGTCGGGCTACAATGAGCAGTTCTTC.

The chain recombines TRBV2 with TRBJ2-3; the match to TRBD1 covers 10 bases. The trim removed 7 bases at V and 4 bases at J, leaving 5 bases unmatched. The CDR3 contains 14 residues. CDR1 is SNHLY and CDR2 is FYNNEI in the germline V gene. CDR3 region: CASNGDRGPDTQYF. The CDR3, as DNA: TGTGCCAGCAATGGGGACAGGGGTCCAGATACGCAGTATTTT.

The chain carries TRBV5-6 and TRBJ1-3, with D uncertain. Trimming pared 1 base from V and 11 bases from J, leaving 10 bases between. Germline-derived CDR1 and CDR2 are SGHDT and YYEEEE. This CDR3 has 12 residues. Here the CDR3 DNA reads TGTGCCAGCAGCTTGAGGCCAGGCCCCATATATTTT. Amino acid sequence: CASSLRPGPIYF.

The V gene is TRBV27, the J gene TRBJ2-7; 7 bases agree with TRBD1. V dropped 1 base and J dropped 5; count of bases not matched to a gene: 2. Per germline, CDR1 MNHEY and CDR2 SMNVEV (reference sequence). This CDR3 spans 13 amino acids. The CDR3 DNA follows: TGTGCCAGCAGTTTATGGGACAGCCACGAGCAGTACTTC. Translation: CASSLWDSHEQYF.